A single sample is the source of the 22 T cell receptor beta chains below, sequenced in a study of blood T cell repertoires in COVID-19. Using immunoSEQ multiplex PCR, the repertoire was profiled, and TCRdb retains in-frame clones only, with some absent. The sample records hundreds of thousands of clones, almost 85% being singletons. Sequencing was performed on peripheral blood. Source of these receptors: a woman aged 80 or over with acute or convalescent COVID-19.

The chain employs TRBV6-1 and TRBJ2-1, with 8 bases matching TRBD2. After removal of 1 base from V and 1 base from J, the junction contained 3 bases not matched to a gene. This CDR3 contains 16 residues. Looked up from germline, CDR1 is MNHNS and CDR2 is SASEGT. DNA of the CDR3: TGTGCCAGCAGTGAAGGGGCGGGGGGATCCTACAATGAGCAGTTCTTC. Its translation: CASSEGAGGSYNEQFF.

J is TRBJ2-7 and V is TRBV28; maybe TRBD2 (7 bases). V lost 3 bases, J lost 6 bases, and 18 bases lay in between. Germline lookup yields CDR1 MDHEN and CDR2 SYDVKM. The CDR3 is 15 residues long. The DNA for the CDR3 is TGTGCCAGCAGTTTGGGGGGGCAGGGGTCCGGCGAGCAGTACTTC. Translated, it gives CASSLGGQGSGEQYF.

The J gene is TRBJ2-7, the V gene TRBV5-4; 13 bases agree with TRBD2. The CDR3 extends over 15 amino acids. V lost 4 bases to trimming and J lost 3 bases; unmatched junction nucleotides: 4. Germline values: CDR1 SGHNT, CDR2 YYREEE (reference sequence). The CDR3 protein is CASSGGLAGYYEQYF. The CDR3 bases are TGTGCCAGCAGCGGGGGACTAGCGGGGTACTACGAGCAGTACTTC.

This clone appeared once. The rearrangement joins TRBV28 to TRBJ1-1; D is undetermined. Trimming shortened V by 3 bases and J by 4 bases, and 6 bases separated the two germline ends. CDR1 is MDHEN and CDR2 is SYDVKM in the germline V gene. CDR3 length: 12 residues. The CDR3 spells CASSFHGTEAFF. The CDR3 DNA reads TGTGCCAGCAGTTTTCACGGCACTGAAGCTTTCTTT.

This rearrangement joins TRBV7-2 to TRBJ1-3; the match to TRBD1 covers 7 bases. The germline V gene has CDR1 SGHTA and CDR2 FQGNSA. J was trimmed by 0 bases and V by 4 bases; bases with no gene match: 6. The CDR3 is 16 amino acids. The CDR3 bases are TGTGCCAGCAGCTCCGGACAGGCGATCTCTGGAAACACCATATATTTT. Amino acids: CASSSGQAISGNTIYF.

A remark on this clone: One end of the junction varies from germline; a read error may be responsible. The chain joins TRBV2 to TRBJ2-2; 8 bases agree with TRBD1. CDR3 length: 14 amino acids. Germline lookup yields CDR1 SNHLY and CDR2 FYNNEI. The CDR3 reads CASSEDRGTGELFF. In DNA form, the CDR3 reads TGTGCCAGCAGCGAAGACAGGGGCACCGGGGAGCTGTTTTTT.

This clone was seen a handful of times. The chain links TRBV27 to TRBJ2-5; 7 bases are shared with TRBD2. Germline V CDR1 and CDR2: MNHEY, SMNVEV (reference sequence). This CDR3 spans 16 amino acids. Losses at the gene ends were 5 bases for V and 9 bases for J; bases not matched to a gene: 18. The CDR3: CASSTKRGVVPGAQYF. CDR3 nucleotides: TGTGCCAGCAGTACCAAACGGGGGGTGGTCCCCGGGGCCCAGTACTTC.

The chain has TRBV6-2 or TRBV6-3 and TRBJ1-1; 7 bases match TRBD1. Germline trimming cut 5 bases from V and 1 base from J; bases unmatched to any gene: 13. CDR3 length: 17 residues. Germline-derived CDR1 and CDR2 are MNHEY and SVGEGT. The CDR3 sequence: CASSSPLYWTGNTEAFF. The CDR3, as DNA: TGTGCCAGCAGTAGCCCTCTTTATTGGACAGGGAACACTGAAGCTTTCTTT.

This clone was recorded a few times. The V gene is TRBV5-1, the J gene TRBJ1-3; 7 bases fit TRBD1. Germline lookup yields CDR1 SGHRS and CDR2 YFSETQ. Trimming removed 7 bases from V and 0 bases from J; junction bases left unmatched: 1. There are 13 residues in the CDR3. The DNA for the CDR3 is TGCGCCAGCGGGACAGCCTCTGGAAACACCATATATTTT. It yields the protein CASGTASGNTIYF. Filled out from reference TRBV5-1 and TRBJ1-3, the complete variable domain reads KAGVTQTPRYLIKTRGQQVTLSCSPISGHRSVSWYQQTPGQGLQFLFEYFSETQRNKGNFPGRFSGRQFSNSRSEMNVSTLELGDSALYLCASGTASGNTIYFGEGSWLTVV.

The chain uses TRBV15 and TRBJ2-3, with 9 bases matching TRBD2. Germline CDR1 and CDR2: LNHNV and YYDKDF (reference sequence). V was clipped by 1 base and J by 5 bases; unmatched bases: 1. There are 14 residues in the CDR3. The CDR3 DNA follows: TGTGCCACCAGCAGAGCTAGCGGGATAGATACGCAGTATTTT. It encodes CATSRASGIDTQYF.

In its sample, this clone was seen a few times. The J gene is TRBJ1-2, the V gene TRBV7-8, with 9 positions matching TRBD1. This CDR3 is built from 15 residues. Per germline, CDR1 SGHVS and CDR2 FQNEAQ. With 4 bases clipped from V and 1 base from J, the junction kept 4 bases outside the gene matches. Here the CDR3 reads CASSSDRGVNYGYTF. The CDR3 DNA follows: TGTGCCAGCAGCTCCGACAGGGGGGTTAACTATGGCTACACCTTC. The full variable domain, in which reference TRBV7-8 and TRBJ1-2 provide the parts outside the CDR3, is GAGVSQSPRYKVAKRGQDVALRCDPISGHVSLFWYQQALGQGPEFLTYFQNEAQLDKSGLPSDRFFAERPEGSVSTLKIQRTQQEDSAVYLCASSSDRGVNYGYTFGSGTRLTVV.

As for this clone: A much bigger clone sits one base away, suggesting this may be a read error. The chain links TRBV6-5 to TRBJ2-7; 8 bases align to TRBD1. J was trimmed by 2 bases and V by 7 bases; bases with no gene match: 4. Germline CDR1 is MNHEY and CDR2 is SVGAGI. The CDR3 runs to 13 residues. Here the CDR3 reads CASTRTGTYEQYF. The CDR3 DNA reads as TGTGCCAGCACCAGGACAGGGACCTACGAGCAGTACTTC.

The chain links TRBV5-6 to TRBJ1-1; TRBD1 matches 12 bases. Trimming took 4 bases from V and 8 from J; bases not matched to a gene: 15. Germline V lookup: CDR1 SGHDT, CDR2 YYEEEE. The CDR3 has 17 residues. CDR3 protein: CASSLIRDRGPEGEAFF. The CDR3 DNA follows: TGTGCCAGCAGCCTGATCCGGGACAGGGGGCCCGAGGGAGAAGCTTTCTTT.

V and J are TRBV2 and TRBJ1-1; D not resolved. This CDR3 contains 15 residues. V lost 5 bases and J 2 bases, leaving 15 bases between the germline ends. The V gene's germline CDR1 is SNHLY and CDR2 FYNNEI. CDR3 in amino acids: CASSPREYFNTEAFF. CDR3 sequence (DNA): TGTGCCAGCAGTCCCCGTGAATACTTCAACACTGAAGCTTTCTTT.

The gene calls are TRBV3-1 (or the pseudogene TRBV3-2) and TRBJ1-3; D remains ambiguous. Trimming cost V 4 bases and J 4 bases, with 11 bases left between them. The germline V gene has CDR1 LGHDT and CDR2 YNNKEL (reference sequence). This CDR3 spans 14 amino acids. As DNA, the CDR3 is TGTGCCAGCAGCCGCTCAGGAGGGGGAAACACCATATATTTT. Amino acids: CASSRSGGGNTIYF.

This rearrangement joins TRBV15 to TRBJ1-2; weak D call: TRBD1 (5 bases). The CDR3 loop spans 14 amino acids. Looked up from germline, CDR1 is LNHNV and CDR2 is YYDKDF (reference sequence). V lost 0 bases and J lost 8, with 13 bases in between. The CDR3 bases are TGTGCCACCAGCAGAGATGGGGAGGGGAACGGCTACACCTTC. This sequence encodes CATSRDGEGNGYTF.

The chain uses TRBV6-5 and TRBJ2-7; 8 positions match TRBD2. The length of the CDR3 is 15 residues. Germline CDR1 MNHEY, CDR2 SVGAGI. The V segment lost 2 bases and the J segment 0 bases; nucleotides outside the gene matches: 3. DNA for the CDR3: TGTGCCAGCAGTTACACCGGGACTAGCTCCTACGAGCAGTACTTC. Its translation: CASSYTGTSSYEQYF.

In DNA form, the CDR3 reads TGCGCCAGCGGGTCTAGCGGGGGCACAGATACGCAGTATTTT. Translation gives CASGSSGGTDTQYF. The chain combines TRBV23-1 with TRBJ2-3; TRBD2 matches 9 bases. TRBV23-1 qualifies as an ORF whose function is uncertain. J was trimmed by 1 base and V by 8 bases; bases with no gene match: 4. The CDR3 spans 14 residues.

The V and J genes are TRBV5-8 and TRBJ2-1, with 13 nucleotides matching TRBD2. This CDR3 comprises 15 residues. Unmatched junction bases numbered 4, after V lost 1 base and J lost 9 bases. The germline V gene encodes CDR1 SGHTS and CDR2 YDEGEE. CDR3 in amino acids: CASSLLLAGGGEQFF. CDR3 nucleotides: TGTGCCAGCAGCTTGTTACTAGCGGGAGGGGGTGAGCAGTTCTTC.

The genes are TRBV3-1 (or the pseudogene TRBV3-2) and TRBJ2-1; no firm D call. Germline CDR1 LGHDT, CDR2 YNNKEL (reference sequence). Deletions cut 0 bases from V and 0 bases from J, with 12 bases between. The CDR3 length is 17 residues. Here the CDR3 reads CASSQDRSASSYNEQFF. Here the CDR3 DNA reads TGTGCCAGCAGCCAAGATCGAAGCGCTAGCTCCTACAATGAGCAGTTCTTC.

The genes are TRBV28 and TRBJ1-6; D remains ambiguous. V was clipped by 4 bases and J by 7 bases, with 14 bases between them. The germline CDR1 and CDR2 sequences are MDHEN and SYDVKM. The CDR3 contains 15 residues. CDR3 protein: CASSSRSHLNSPLHF. For the CDR3, the DNA is TGTGCCAGCAGTTCCAGGTCTCACTTAAATTCACCCCTCCACTTT.

The rearrangement joins TRBV5-8 to TRBJ1-2; D is unclear. Germline CDR1 and CDR2: SGHTS and YDEGEE. V dropped 1 base and J dropped 8 bases, with 21 bases sitting between them. The CDR3 is made up of 16 amino acids. CDR3 loop: CASSLIGKGIREGYTF. The CDR3 region has the DNA TGTGCCAGCAGCTTGATCGGGAAAGGTATTCGGGAAGGCTACACCTTC.